What follows are 13 T cell receptor beta chains derived from one specimen sequenced in a study of cytomegalovirus exposure and HLA in healthy donors. The PCR made use of 60 Vbeta and 13 Jbeta primers. Measured with immunoSEQ multiplex PCR; TCRdb has only the in-frame clones, and not every one. The repertoire holds around 100,000 clones, with roughly a tenth as singletons. Source material: PBMCs. All receptors derive from a middle-aged man in good health and CMV-seropositive.

This clone appeared a few times. Written as DNA, the CDR3 is TGTGCCAGCAGCGCCAGCAATGAGCAGTTCTTC. Its translation: CASSASNEQFF. The chain employs TRBV11-2 and TRBJ2-1; no clear D. Trimming cost V 5 bases and J 6 bases, with 5 bases left between them. The germline V gene has CDR1 SGHAT and CDR2 FQNNGV. This CDR3 is 11 amino acids long.

A word on this clone: The junction and the germline gene differ at one end; a read error may be behind it. The chain has TRBV20-1 and TRBJ1-2; 8 nucleotides align to TRBD1. The CDR3 length is 11 residues. Germline values: CDR1 DFQATT, CDR2 SNEGSKA (reference sequence). The CDR3 DNA is TGCAGTGCCAGAGACAGGGGCGGCTACACCTTC. The encoded protein is CSARDRGGYTF.

V usage is TRBV7-2 and J usage is TRBJ2-5; D uncertain. The germline CDR1 and CDR2 sequences are SGHTA and FQGNSA. The CDR3 extends over 11 amino acids. Trimming removed 4 bases at V and 5 bases at J, with 5 bases between. Here the CDR3 DNA reads TGTGCCAGCAGCTATCGGGAGACCCAGTACTTC. The encoded protein is CASSYRETQYF. The variable domain in full, with the rest retrieved from reference TRBV7-2 and TRBJ2-5, is GAGVSQSPSNKVTEKGKDVELRCDPISGHTALYWYRQSLGQGLEFLIYFQGNSAPDKSGLPSDRFSAERTGGSVSTLTIQRTQQEDSAVYLCASSYRETQYFGPGTRLLVL.

As concerns this clone: The sample contains more than one DNA sequence encoding this CDR3. In DNA, the CDR3 is TGTGCCAGCAGCTTTAGGGGCTCCTACAATGAGCAGTTCTTC. Amino acids: CASSFRGSYNEQFF. V is TRBV7-2 and J is TRBJ2-1, with D maybe TRBD1 (5 bases). CDR1 and CDR2 from the germline V gene are SGHTA and FQGNSA. V lost 3 bases, J lost 0 bases, and 6 bases lay in between. The CDR3 is 14 residues long.

This clone has only a few counts. In nucleotides, the CDR3 is TGTGCCAGCAGGATGACAGGGGGCGGGGATGGCTACACCTTC. Translated: CASRMTGGGDGYTF. V is TRBV25-1 and J is TRBJ1-2; 10 bases fit TRBD1. From germline, CDR1 is MGHDK and CDR2 SYGVNS. With 6 bases clipped from V and 6 bases from J, the junction kept 7 bases outside the gene matches. This CDR3 has 14 amino acids.

This clone came up a few times. The chain recombines TRBV18 with TRBJ2-1; TRBD1 might be the D (5 bases). The CDR3 is 19 residues long. CDR1 is KGHSH and CDR2 is LQKENI in the germline V gene. V dropped 1 base and J dropped 0 bases, with 19 bases sitting between them. The chain's CDR3 is CASSPRPGSVRDSYNEQFF. The CDR3 bases are TGTGCCAGCTCACCACGCCCGGGTAGTGTCAGGGACTCCTACAATGAGCAGTTCTTC.

The rearrangement uses TRBV5-4 and TRBJ2-7, with D possibly TRBD1 on 7 matching bases. This CDR3 comprises 14 residues. Trimming stripped 3 bases from V and 6 bases from J, with 16 bases between. The germline V gene encodes CDR1 SGHNT and CDR2 YYREEE (reference sequence). This CDR3 is CASSWDRVGGEQYF. The CDR3 region has the DNA TGTGCCAGCAGCTGGGACAGAGTCGGGGGCGAGCAGTACTTC.

The J gene is TRBJ1-2, the V gene TRBV27; TRBD1 matches 7 bases. The CDR3 runs to 14 residues. The germline V gene encodes CDR1 MNHEY and CDR2 SMNVEV (reference sequence). The trim removed 2 bases at V and 6 bases at J, leaving 6 bases unmatched. The CDR3 DNA sequence: TGTGCCAGCAGTTTAAGGGGGCAGGGGAATGGCTACACCTTC. It specifies CASSLRGQGNGYTF.

The CDR3 sequence: CASTWGGAGNEQFF. In nucleotides, the CDR3 is TGCGCCAGCACCTGGGGGGGTGCGGGCAATGAGCAGTTCTTC. The chain recombines TRBV5-1 with TRBJ2-1, with 7 bases matching TRBD2. Germline CDR1 is SGHRS and CDR2 is YFSETQ. The CDR3 loop spans 14 amino acids. The trim removed 6 bases at V and 6 bases at J, leaving 9 bases unmatched. The whole variable domain, remainder taken from reference TRBV5-1 and TRBJ2-1, is KAGVTQTPRYLIKTRGQQVTLSCSPISGHRSVSWYQQTPGQGLQFLFEYFSETQRNKGNFPGRFSGRQFSNSRSEMNVSTLELGDSALYLCASTWGGAGNEQFFGPGTRLTVL.

The chain combines TRBV19 with TRBJ2-7; a possible D gene is TRBD1 (7 bases). V shed 8 bases and J shed 4 bases, with 24 bases lying between them. Germline V gene sequence: CDR1 LNHDA, CDR2 SQIVND (reference sequence). The CDR3 contains 16 residues. CDR3 DNA: TGTGCCAGTTCGCGTGTCCACAGGGGAGGCCCATACGAGCAGTACTTC. Translating gives CASSRVHRGGPYEQYF.

The chain joins TRBV10-1 to TRBJ2-2; 14 positions agree with TRBD2. Germline lookup yields CDR1 WNHNN and CDR2 SYGVQD (reference sequence). The CDR3 contains 17 residues. Trimming took 4 bases from V and 7 from J; bases not matched to a gene: 8. The CDR3 spells CASSAGLAGDGDGELFF. For the CDR3, the DNA is TGCGCCAGCAGTGCGGGACTAGCGGGAGATGGGGACGGGGAGCTGTTTTTT.

This clone has more than one count but fewer than ten. This rearrangement joins TRBV7-3 to TRBJ2-7, with TRBD2 matching 8 bases. The CDR3 length is 17 residues. V lost 5 bases, J lost 0 bases, and 12 bases stayed unmatched. CDR1 and CDR2 (germline): SGHTA, FQGTGA. In nucleotides, the CDR3 is TGTGCCAGCAGCCCGACGGGGGGGGCGCATGGCTCCTACGAGCAGTACTTC. Translated, it gives CASSPTGGAHGSYEQYF.

This clone was counted a few times. The genes are TRBV29-1 and TRBJ2-1; 10 nucleotides line up with TRBD1. Trimming cost V 5 bases and J 9 bases; bases outside gene matches: 13. Germline CDR1 reads SQVTM; CDR2 reads ANQGSEA. The CDR3 sequence is 15 residues long. The CDR3 loop is CSVPQPTGGGGEQFF. CDR3 DNA sequence: TGCAGCGTTCCCCAACCGACAGGGGGCGGGGGTGAGCAGTTCTTC.